These 30 T cell receptor beta chains were sequenced from one sample in a study of T cell clonality in common variable immunodeficiency. Assay: immunoSEQ multiplex PCR; the TCRdb copy retains only in-frame clones and omits some. In total the sample includes 42,000 or so clones, none of them seen once. Sequenced sample: peripheral blood mononuclear cells. Receptors originate from a person aged 18 to 70 in good health.

This clone was seen repeatedly, ten times or more. CDR3 loop: CASSIDLTWQGHGYTF. The sequenced part of the CDR3 DNA is TGTGCCAGTAGTATAGATCTTACGTGGCAGGGCCATGGC. This sequence joins TRBV19 and TRBJ1-2, with a weak D call TRBD1 (5 bases). The missing CDR3 end, 3 residues past where the read stops, is filled in from the germline J gene. This CDR3 has 16 amino acids. Trimming left V 0 bases short and J 6 bases short, with 17 bases between. CDR1 and CDR2 from the germline V gene are LNHDA and SQIVND (reference sequence).

This clone was seen repeatedly, ten times or more. The CDR3 is cut off 3 residues early in the read; its end comes from the germline J gene. V and J are TRBV4-2 and TRBJ2-4, with 10 bases identical to TRBD2. Germline assignment: CDR1 LGHNA and CDR2 YNFKEQ. V dropped 1 base and J dropped 0; count of bases not matched to a gene: 12. The CDR3 contains 20 residues. CDR3 sequence reads: CASSQAQLAGVGAAKNIQYF. CDR3 bases read: TGTGCCAGCAGCCAAGCGCAGCTAGCGGGAGTGGGGGCAGCCAAAAACATT.

This clone has a handful of counts. Read data end 3 residues before the CDR3 end; the end is taken from the germline J gene. The chain carries TRBV30 and TRBJ1-2, with TRBD1 as a possible D gene (5 bases). There are 14 residues in the CDR3. Germline-derived CDR1 and CDR2 are GTSNPN and SVGIG (reference sequence). The part of the CDR3 DNA that was read is TGTGCCTGGAGCGGACTAGCGGGACGCTACGAC. This translates into CAWSGLAGRYD. The whole CDR3 protein reads CAWSGLAGRYDYTF.

Concerning this clone itself: The missing CDR3 end, 3 residues past where the read stops, is filled in from the germline J gene. This chain joins TRBV18 and TRBJ2-7, with D maybe TRBD2 (6 bases). V was clipped by 1 base and J by 0 bases, with 10 bases between them. The CDR3 runs to 15 residues. From germline, CDR1 is KGHSH and CDR2 LQKENI. CDR3 DNA, as far as it was read: TGTGCCAGCTCACCACGGACCGGGGGCTCCTACGAG. It codes for CASSPRTGGSYE. The CDR3 in its entirety is CASSPRTGGSYEQYF.

Many counts were recorded for this clone. The CDR3 end falls 3 residues outside the read, so it is completed with the germline J gene. The rearrangement links TRBV5-1 to TRBJ2-3; TRBD1 matches at 10 bases. The CDR3 has 14 amino acids. J was trimmed by 4 bases and V by 5 bases; bases with no gene match: 4. Germline V gene data show CDR1 as SGHRS and CDR2 as YFSETQ. CDR3 bases read: TGCGCCAGCAGTTCGGGACAGGGGTCAGATACG. It codes for CASSSGQGSDT. The CDR3 in full is CASSSGQGSDTQYF. The variable domain in full, completed from reference TRBV5-1 and TRBJ2-3, reads KAGVTQTPRYLIKTRGQQVTLSCSPISGHRSVSWYQQTPGQGLQFLFEYFSETQRNKGNFPGRFSGRQFSNSRSEMNVSTLELGDSALYLCASSSGQGSDTQYFGPGTRLTVL.

This clone was seen ten or more times. The sequence runs out 3 residues before the end of the CDR3; the remainder is reconstructed from the germline J gene. The chain joins TRBV7-9 to TRBJ1-2, with 7 bases fitting TRBD1. The V and J ends lost 5 bases and 2 bases, in that order; junction bases with no gene match: 5. The CDR3 consists of 14 residues. The germline V gene has CDR1 SEHNR and CDR2 FQNEAQ (reference sequence). CDR3 bases read: TGTGCCAGCAGCCCCCTGACAGGGAACTATGGC. Translating it yields CASSPLTGNYG. The complete CDR3 sequence is CASSPLTGNYGYTF.

This clone was recorded at least ten times. The CDR3 extends 3 residues past the end of the read, so its final part is completed from the germline J gene. The chain employs TRBV12-3 or TRBV12-4 and TRBJ2-2; 7 nucleotides align to TRBD1. CDR3 length equals 15 residues. J gave up 4 bases and V 2 bases, and 4 bases lay outside the gene matches. The CDR3 sequence: CASSLKGAGTGELFF. The sequenced CDR3 bases are TGTGCCAGCAGTTTAAAGGGGGCAGGCACCGGGGAG.

The table lists this clone with a few counts. With the read ending 3 residues before the CDR3 end, the germline J gene is used to fill in that end. The chain combines TRBV18 with TRBJ1-2, with 7 bases aligning to TRBD1. The V gene's germline CDR1 is KGHSH and CDR2 LQKENI. The CDR3 runs 14 residues. CDR3 DNA (partial): TGTGCCAGCTCGCCAGGACAGGAGGTCAATGAC. The encoded protein is CASSPGQEVND. The CDR3, in full, reads CASSPGQEVNDYTF.

This clone has at least ten counts. The CDR3 end falls 3 residues outside the read, so it is completed with the germline J gene. The chain has TRBV29-1 and TRBJ2-5; D possibly corresponds to TRBD1 (5 bases). This CDR3 is 15 amino acids long. Deletions cut 4 bases from V and 5 bases from J, with 20 bases between. Germline V gene sequence: CDR1 SQVTM, CDR2 ANQGSEA. Incomplete CDR3 DNA: TGCAGCGTTGTGAAGGGGTCTCTGGTCCTGGAGACC. It is translated as CSVVKGSLVLET. The whole CDR3 is CSVVKGSLVLETQYF.

There are many counts of this clone. The CDR3 goes on 3 residues after the read ends, and that part is filled in from the germline J gene. The chain has TRBV5-6 and TRBJ2-1; 9 bases line up with TRBD2. The length of the CDR3 is 15 residues. The ends lost 3 bases at V and 3 bases at J; junction bases unmatched: 4. Germline CDR1 SGHDT, CDR2 YYEEEE. CDR3: CASSSGTSYYNEQFF. CDR3 bases read: TGTGCCAGCAGCTCCGGGACTAGCTACTACAATGAG.

This clone has ten or more counts. The read ends 3 residues shy of where the CDR3 ends; the end is completed using the germline J gene. The chain employs TRBV30 and TRBJ1-1; possible D gene TRBD1, 6 bases. The germline CDR1 and CDR2 sequences are GTSNPN and SVGIG (reference sequence). CDR3 length: 13 residues. V was cut by 1 base and J by 5 bases, with 11 bases left in between. The covered CDR3 bases are TGTGCCTGGAGTGCCAGGGGTGGGACTGAA. Residues: CAWSARGGTE. The entire CDR3 protein reads CAWSARGGTEAFF.

The sample holds many counts of this clone. The read halts 3 residues ahead of the CDR3 end, with the missing end drawn from the germline J gene. The chain is built from TRBV12-3 or TRBV12-4 and TRBJ1-1; D is unclear. This CDR3 contains 13 residues. The CDR3 region is CASSFTAGREAFF. CDR3 bases read: TGTGCCAGCAGCTTCACGGCGGGGAGGGAA.

In this sample, this clone turned up many times. The read finishes 3 residues shy of the CDR3 end, and the germline J gene is used to complete it. This specimen includes other DNA sequences encoding the same CDR3. The chain is built from TRBV7-2 and TRBJ1-6; D perhaps matches TRBD1 (6 bases). Germline V gene lookup returns CDR1 SGHTA and CDR2 FQGNSA. Deletions cut 5 bases from V and 6 bases from J, with 11 bases between. The CDR3 sequence is 14 residues long. CDR3 region: CASSLGQLNSPLHF. The DNA read from the CDR3 is TGTGCCAGCAGCCTAGGACAGCTTAATTCACCC. The full variable domain, completed using reference TRBV7-2 and TRBJ1-6, is GAGVSQSPSNKVTEKGKDVELRCDPISGHTALYWYRQSLGQGLEFLIYFQGNSAPDKSGLPSDRFSAERTGGSVSTLTIQRTQQEDSAVYLCASSLGQLNSPLHFGNGTRLTVT.

Ten or more counts support this clone. The CDR3 end falls 3 residues outside the read, so it is completed with the germline J gene. This chain connects TRBV20-1 to TRBJ2-1, with TRBD2 matching over 9 bases. Germline CDR1 reads DFQATT; CDR2 reads SNEGSKA (reference sequence). There are 16 residues in the CDR3. J was trimmed by 0 bases and V by 1 base; bases with no gene match: 4. Partial CDR3 DNA: TGCAGTGCTAGAGGCCTAGCGGGATCCTCCTACAATGAG. It specifies CSARGLAGSSYNE. The CDR3, in full, reads CSARGLAGSSYNEQFF.

This clone occurred many times. The CDR3 goes on 3 residues after the read ends, and that part is filled in from the germline J gene. The chain recombines TRBV14 with TRBJ2-3; 9 bases are shared with TRBD2. The J segment lost 4 bases and the V segment lost 0 bases, leaving 8 bases of the junction unmatched. CDR3 length: 17 residues. Germline lookup yields CDR1 SGHDN and CDR2 FVKESK. CDR3 sequence reads: CASSQETAQRGADTQYF. CDR3 DNA, as far as it was read: TGTGCCAGCAGCCAAGAAACGGCCCAGCGGGGGGCAGATACG.

This clone counts as medium-sized (0.01 to 0.1%). Read coverage stops 3 residues before the CDR3 terminus; the germline J gene supplies the remainder. This chain uses TRBV19 with TRBJ2-1, with a weak D call TRBD2 (6 bases). The V end lost 5 bases, the J end lost 6 bases, and 23 bases lay between the germline ends. The CDR3 is made up of 17 amino acids. The germline gives CDR1 LNHDA, CDR2 SQIVND (reference sequence). The part of the CDR3 DNA that was read is TGTGCCAGTAGTCGGGGTGGGACCGCTGTGGGGGGCAATGAG. Residues: CASSRGGTAVGGNE. The full CDR3 protein is CASSRGGTAVGGNEQFF.

In its sample, this clone was seen many times. The CDR3 goes on 3 residues after the read ends, and that part is filled in from the germline J gene. The chain employs TRBV10-1 and TRBJ2-3; D not resolved. Germline CDR1 reads WNHNN; CDR2 reads SYGVQD (reference sequence). CDR3 size: 13 residues. The V end lost 0 bases, the J end lost 3 bases, and 4 bases lay between the germline ends. The CDR3 loop is CASSESRTDTQYF. The covered CDR3 bases are TGCGCCAGCAGTGAGTCTCGTACAGATACG.

Many counts were recorded for this clone. Read coverage stops 3 residues before the CDR3 terminus; the germline J gene supplies the remainder. V and J are TRBV7-9 and TRBJ2-5; D call uncertain. V dropped 1 base and J dropped 3 bases, with 6 bases sitting between them. Germline V gene data show CDR1 as SEHNR and CDR2 as FQNEAQ (reference sequence). The CDR3 loop spans 13 amino acids. The CDR3 loop reads CASSLDIKETQYF. Incomplete CDR3 DNA: TGTGCCAGCAGCTTAGACATCAAAGAGACC.

This clone has more than one count but fewer than ten. The read terminates 3 residues ahead of where the CDR3 ends, so the germline J gene completes it. The rearrangement joins TRBV7-6 to TRBJ2-3; 7 bases match TRBD2. Germline V gene sequence: CDR1 SGHVS, CDR2 FNYEAQ. The CDR3 length is 15 residues. Trimming at V came to 2 bases and at J to 4 bases, leaving 6 bases not matched to a gene. This chain's CDR3 is CASSLREGSPDTQYF. The sequenced part of the CDR3 DNA is TGTGCCAGCAGCTTAAGGGAGGGGAGCCCAGATACG.

In this sample, this clone turned up many times. Read data end 3 residues before the CDR3 end; the end is taken from the germline J gene. J is TRBJ2-2 and V is TRBV6-1; tentatively, D is TRBD1 (6 bases). Germline V gene data show CDR1 as MNHNS and CDR2 as SASEGT. The CDR3 covers 16 residues. The ends were cut back, 2 bases at V and 3 bases at J, with 13 bases in the middle. CDR3 DNA, as far as it was read: TGTGCCAGCAGTGAATTTCCCCACAGGGACACCGGGGAG. Its protein is CASSEFPHRDTGE. The entire CDR3 protein reads CASSEFPHRDTGELFF.

In its sample, this clone was seen many times. Read sequence stops 3 residues before the CDR3 end, and the germline J gene provides the missing end. The V gene is TRBV15, the J gene TRBJ2-1; 7 bases are shared with TRBD2. The CDR3 extends over 14 amino acids. V was pared by 7 bases and J by 4 bases, with 7 bases of the junction left unmatched. Germline V gene data show CDR1 as LNHNV and CDR2 as YYDKDF (reference sequence). The sequenced CDR3 bases are TGTGCCACCAAAGGGACTACCGGGTACAATGAG. This sequence encodes CATKGTTGYNE. The CDR3 in its entirety is CATKGTTGYNEQFF.

Of note for this clone: The read stops 3 residues short of the end of the CDR3; the missing end is completed from the germline J gene. The genes are TRBV6-1 and TRBJ2-2; D is unclear. Per the germline V gene, CDR1 is MNHNS and CDR2 is SASEGT. This CDR3 has 15 residues. The CDR3 DNA, read in part, is TGTGCCAGCAGTGAGAGCGTAATGGAAAAGGAAAAG. As protein: CASSESVMEKEK. The complete CDR3 sequence is CASSESVMEKEKLFF.

This clone was detected many times. The read stops 3 residues short of the end of the CDR3; the missing end is completed from the germline J gene. The chain couples TRBV5-4 to TRBJ1-1; D unresolved. The germline CDR1 and CDR2 sequences are SGHNT and YYREEE (reference sequence). Between the trimmed V and J ends, which lost 0 bases and 4 bases, there was a span of 10 bases. The CDR3 is made up of 14 amino acids. This CDR3 is CASSLDIEATEAFF. The sequenced CDR3 bases are TGTGCCAGCAGCTTGGATATTGAAGCCACTGAA.

Points on this clone: The read gets to within 3 residues of the CDR3 end, and the germline J gene fills in the rest. This chain links TRBV7-6 with TRBJ1-6, with D possibly matching TRBD1 (6 bases). The CDR3 has 14 amino acids. V was clipped by 4 bases and J by 9 bases, with 13 bases between them. The V gene's germline CDR1 is SGHVS and CDR2 FNYEAQ. CDR3 residues: CASSSQGSGSPLHF. The sequenced CDR3 bases are TGTGCCAGCAGCTCACAGGGTAGTGGTTCACCC.

The sample holds many counts of this clone. The sequence runs out 3 residues before the end of the CDR3; the remainder is reconstructed from the germline J gene. V and J are TRBV7-3 and TRBJ2-3, with D unclear. The CDR3 covers 15 residues. Trimming took off 3 bases at V and 3 bases at J, with 13 bases between the two ends. Germline V gives CDR1 SGHTA, CDR2 FQGTGA. The sequenced part of the CDR3 DNA is TGTGCCAGCAGCTTCTCCTCCCTAAAAACAGATACG. Its protein is CASSFSSLKTDT. The whole CDR3 region reads CASSFSSLKTDTQYF.

This clone was seen many times. From the germline J gene comes the end of the CDR3, since the read stops 3 residues before it. The chain joins TRBV20-1 to TRBJ2-7, with D possibly being TRBD2 (5 bases). This CDR3 is built from 14 residues. The germline CDR1 and CDR2 sequences are DFQATT and SNEGSKA (reference sequence). Trimming shortened V by 3 bases and J by 5 bases, and 17 bases separated the two germline ends. This chain's CDR3 is CSASRFGVGDEQYF. Partial CDR3 DNA: TGCAGTGCTAGCAGGTTCGGGGTAGGAGACGAG.

This clone showed up many times. The read finishes 3 residues shy of the CDR3 end, and the germline J gene is used to complete it. The rearrangement joins TRBV5-5 to TRBJ2-7; no clear D gene. CDR1 is SGHKS and CDR2 is YYEKEE in the germline V gene (reference sequence). The CDR3 runs to 13 residues. V was shortened by 2 bases and J by 3 bases, with 9 bases between the two germline ends. The part of the CDR3 DNA that was read is TGTGCCAGCAGCTTTTACAACTACTACGAG. It codes for CASSFYNYYE. The whole CDR3 is CASSFYNYYEQYF. The full variable domain, its missing parts supplied by reference TRBV5-5 and TRBJ2-7, is DAGVTQSPTHLIKTRGQQVTLRCSPISGHKSVSWYQQVLGQGPQFIFQYYEKEERGRGNFPDRFSARQFPNYSSELNVNALLLGDSALYLCASSFYNYYEQYFGPGTRLTVT.

This clone was detected ten times or more. The chain's CDR3 is CAISESGTSNPREQYF. The part of the CDR3 DNA that was read is TGTGCCATCAGTGAGTCGGGGACTAGCAACCCTCGCGAG. The chain recombines TRBV10-3 with TRBJ2-7; 9 positions agree with TRBD2. The read finishes 3 residues shy of the CDR3 end, and the germline J gene is used to complete it. The length of the CDR3 is 16 residues. V lost 0 bases and J lost 6; bases outside the gene matches: 9. Germline V lookup: CDR1 ENHRY, CDR2 SYGVKD.

This clone was picked up many times. The junction and the germline gene differ at one end; a read error may be behind it. The read stops 3 residues short of the end of the CDR3; the missing end is completed from the germline J gene. The rearrangement links TRBV4-2 to TRBJ2-5; 9 nucleotides agree with TRBD1. CDR1 LGHNA and CDR2 YNFKEQ come from the germline V gene. The CDR3 sequence is 16 residues long. The CDR3 loop is CASSQEKGTGRETQYF. The DNA read from the CDR3 is TGCGCCAGCAGCCAAGAAAAAGGGACAGGGCGCGAGACC.

There are many counts of this clone. The CDR3 goes on 3 residues after the read ends, and that part is filled in from the germline J gene. V and J are TRBV5-1 and TRBJ2-5, with TRBD2 identical over 12 bases. This CDR3 spans 14 amino acids. The germline gives CDR1 SGHRS, CDR2 YFSETQ. The V and J ends lost 3 bases and 5 bases, in that order; junction bases with no gene match: 2. CDR3 sequence: CASSSTSGSETQYF. The CDR3 DNA, read in part, is TGCGCCAGCAGCTCGACTAGCGGGAGTGAGACC.